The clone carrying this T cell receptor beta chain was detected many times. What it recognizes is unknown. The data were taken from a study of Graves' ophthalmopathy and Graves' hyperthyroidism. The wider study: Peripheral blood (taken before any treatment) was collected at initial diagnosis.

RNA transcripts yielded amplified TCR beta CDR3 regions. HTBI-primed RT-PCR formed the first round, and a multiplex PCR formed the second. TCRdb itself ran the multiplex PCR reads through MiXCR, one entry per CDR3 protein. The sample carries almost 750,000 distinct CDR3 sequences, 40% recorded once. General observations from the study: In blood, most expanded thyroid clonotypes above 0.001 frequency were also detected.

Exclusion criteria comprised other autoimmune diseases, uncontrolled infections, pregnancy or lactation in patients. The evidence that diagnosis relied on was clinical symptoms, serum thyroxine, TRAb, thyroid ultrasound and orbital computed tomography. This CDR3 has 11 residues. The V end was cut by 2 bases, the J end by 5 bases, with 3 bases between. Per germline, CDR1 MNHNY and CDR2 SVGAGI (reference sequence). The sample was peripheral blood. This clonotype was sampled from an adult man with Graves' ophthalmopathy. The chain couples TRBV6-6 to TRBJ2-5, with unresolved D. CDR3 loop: CASSYEETQYF. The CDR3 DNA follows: TGTGCCAGCAGTTACGAGGAGACCCAGTACTTC.